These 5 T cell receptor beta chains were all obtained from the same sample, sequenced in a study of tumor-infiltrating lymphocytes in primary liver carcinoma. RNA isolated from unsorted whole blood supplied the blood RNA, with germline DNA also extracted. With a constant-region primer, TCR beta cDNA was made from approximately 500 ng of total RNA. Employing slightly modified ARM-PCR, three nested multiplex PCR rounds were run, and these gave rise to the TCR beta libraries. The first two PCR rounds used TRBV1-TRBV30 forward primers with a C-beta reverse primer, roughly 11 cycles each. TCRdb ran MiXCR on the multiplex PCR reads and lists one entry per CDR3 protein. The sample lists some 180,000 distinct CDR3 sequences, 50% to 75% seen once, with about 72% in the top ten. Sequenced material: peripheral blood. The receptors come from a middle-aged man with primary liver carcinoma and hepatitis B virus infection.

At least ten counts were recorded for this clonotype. This chain's CDR3 is CASSLATGETDTQYF. The CDR3, as DNA: TGCGCCAGCAGCTTGGCGACAGGGGAAACAGATACGCAGTATTTT. The rearrangement uses TRBV5-1 and TRBJ2-3; 8 nucleotides align to TRBD1. The J segment lost 3 bases and the V segment lost 0 bases, leaving 3 bases of the junction unmatched. The CDR3 has 15 amino acids. Germline CDR1 SGHRS, CDR2 YFSETQ. The full variable domain, completed using reference TRBV5-1 and TRBJ2-3, is KAGVTQTPRYLIKTRGQQVTLSCSPISGHRSVSWYQQTPGQGLQFLFEYFSETQRNKGNFPGRFSGRQFSNSRSEMNVSTLELGDSALYLCASSLATGETDTQYFGPGTRLTVL.

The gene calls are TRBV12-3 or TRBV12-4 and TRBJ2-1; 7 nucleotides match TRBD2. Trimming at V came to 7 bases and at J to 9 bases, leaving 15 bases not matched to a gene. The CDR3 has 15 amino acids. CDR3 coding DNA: TGTGCCAGCACCCCCGGGCTAGCGGTAGACGCTGAGCAGTTCTTC. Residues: CASTPGLAVDAEQFF.

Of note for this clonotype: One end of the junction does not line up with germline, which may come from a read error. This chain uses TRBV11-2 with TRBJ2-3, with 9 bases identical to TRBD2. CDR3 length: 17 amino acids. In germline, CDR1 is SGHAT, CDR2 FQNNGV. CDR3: CANSYPPGSGSTDTQYF. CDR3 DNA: TGTGCCAACAGCTATCCCCCAGGTAGCGGGAGTACAGATACGCAGTATTTT.

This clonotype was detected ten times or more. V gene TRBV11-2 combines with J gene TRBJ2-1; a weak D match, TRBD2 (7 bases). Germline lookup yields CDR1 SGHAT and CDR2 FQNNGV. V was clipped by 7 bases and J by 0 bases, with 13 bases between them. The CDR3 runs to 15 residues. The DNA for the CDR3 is TGTGCCAGCACGGGGGGCTCCAGCTCCTACAATGAGCAGTTCTTC. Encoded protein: CASTGGSSSYNEQFF. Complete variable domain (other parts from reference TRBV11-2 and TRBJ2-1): EAGVAQSPRYKIIEKRQSVAFWCNPISGHATLYWYQQILGQGPKLLIQFQNNGVVDDSQLPKDRFSAERLKGVDSTLKIQPAKLEDSAVYLCASTGGSSSYNEQFFGPGTRLTVL.

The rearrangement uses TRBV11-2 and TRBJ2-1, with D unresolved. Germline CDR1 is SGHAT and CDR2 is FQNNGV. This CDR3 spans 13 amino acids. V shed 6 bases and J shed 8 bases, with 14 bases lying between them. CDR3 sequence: CASRPKGRDEQFF. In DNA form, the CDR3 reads TGTGCCAGCAGACCCAAGGGCCGCGATGAGCAGTTCTTC.